A single TCR beta chain is shown here with its context. This CDR3 region has 14 residues. The ends were cut back, 0 bases at V and 4 bases at J, with 9 bases in the middle. CDR1 and CDR2 from the germline V gene are LNHNV and YYDKDF (reference sequence). These data are taken from a study of cytomegalovirus exposure and HLA in healthy donors. At the level of the study: In an earlier analysis, approximately 120 million unique TCR beta sequences were found from approximately 190 million T cells. Unique TCRs numbering around 80 million, obtained from HLA-typed donors, made up an early data release. Assignment to the Caucasian-associated ancestry cluster applied to less than 85% of the approximately 390 genotyped donors.

PCR primers comprised 60 Vbeta and 13 Jbeta primers. The table came from immunoSEQ multiplex PCR; TCRdb's copy has only in-frame clones and leaves some out. Here the sample spans 150,000 to 200,000 clones, 65% to 85% being singletons. Material for sequencing was PBMCs. The sequence was collected from a male donor in good health and CMV-seronegative. This chain joins TRBV15 and TRBJ1-1; maybe TRBD1 (5 bases). CDR3 coding DNA: TGTGCCACCAGCAGAGACAGGGTTGGCACTGAAGCTTTCTTT. Protein sequence: CATSRDRVGTEAFF.